These 3 T cell receptor beta chains share one sample of origin, sequenced in a study of shared clonotypes between healthy human individuals. Assay used: immunoSEQ multiplex PCR; TCRdb lists only in-frame clones, some missing. Of some 350,000 clones in the sample, roughly 70% are singletons; the top ten hold 10%. Sequenced input: memory CD4+ T cells sorted from blood. Stated subset: CD45RA-negative fraction. The receptors come from a man aged 25-45 years in good health.

The gene calls are TRBV5-1 and TRBJ1-4, with TRBD1 matching 7 bases. CDR1 and CDR2 from the germline V gene are SGHRS and YFSETQ. After removal of 0 bases from V and 8 bases from J, the junction contained 10 bases not matched to a gene. There are 16 residues in the CDR3. The CDR3 spells CASSLGRGGAQEKLFF. In nucleotides, the CDR3 is TGCGCCAGCAGCTTGGGGCGAGGGGGCGCGCAGGAAAAACTGTTTTTT.

The rearrangement uses TRBV15 and TRBJ1-5; TRBD1 agrees at 12 bases. The CDR3 has 19 residues. Germline CDR1 LNHNV, CDR2 YYDKDF (reference sequence). V lost 0 bases and J lost 4; bases outside the gene matches: 10. For the CDR3, the DNA is TGTGCCACCAGCAGAGAATACCGCACGGGACAGGGGGCAAATCAGCCCCAGCATTTT. Encoded protein: CATSREYRTGQGANQPQHF. Complete variable domain (other parts from reference TRBV15 and TRBJ1-5): DAMVIQNPRYQVTQFGKPVTLSCSQTLNHNVMYWYQQKSSQAPKLLFHYYDKDFNNEADTPDNFQSRRPNTSFCFLDIRSPGLGDTAMYLCATSREYRTGQGANQPQHFGDGTRLSIL.

The chain has TRBV6-1 and TRBJ2-3, with TRBD1 identical over 9 bases. Germline loops: CDR1 MNHNS, CDR2 SASEGT. The CDR3 covers 13 residues. V was clipped by 5 bases and J by 5 bases; unmatched bases: 2. The CDR3 bases are TGTGCCAGCAGTCTGGACAGGGGAGATACGCAGTATTTT. It encodes CASSLDRGDTQYF.